The clone carrying this T cell receptor beta chain was seen a handful of times. This PCR relied on a set of 60 Vbeta primers and 13 Jbeta primers. Assay used: immunoSEQ multiplex PCR; TCRdb lists only in-frame clones, some missing. The sample consists of more than 80,000 clones, 71% of them appearing once. The entry originates in a study of cytomegalovirus exposure and HLA in healthy donors. The CDR3 loop spans 14 amino acids. The junction had 5 bases not matched to a gene; V was cut back by 6 bases and J by 1 base. Germline V CDR1 and CDR2: MNHEY, SVGAGI. Sample: PBMCs. This chain joins TRBV6-5 and TRBJ1-1; 7 bases map to TRBD1. The TCR originated in a female donor in good health and CMV-seronegative. The CDR3 sequence is CASRPQGQNTEAFF. CDR3 nucleotide sequence: TGTGCCAGCAGGCCACAGGGGCAGAACACTGAAGCTTTCTTT.